One sample yielded the 12 T cell receptor beta chains listed below, sequenced in a study of blood T cell repertoires in COVID-19 (dated by TCRdb to about 2020). Library prep was done by the immunoSEQ multiplex PCR assay. TCRdb obtained this table from immuneACCESS and retained in-frame rearrangements with V and J assigned. These tables miss some clones; where compared with another copy, unresolved V genes account for less than half of the shortfall, and the remainder is unexplained. Counted in this sample were under 200,000 clones; roughly nine tenths of them appeared once. In total, the top ten clones hold around 9.9% of the sample. Sequencing was performed on peripheral blood. The receptors here all came from an older woman with COVID-19, enrolled during active disease.

The chain carries TRBV5-1 and TRBJ2-2, with TRBD1 matching 11 bases. CDR1 and CDR2 from the germline V gene are SGHRS and YFSETQ. This CDR3 has 15 amino acids. V lost 4 bases and J lost 6; bases outside the gene matches: 5. CDR3 amino acids: CASSGRTGGSGELFF. The CDR3 DNA is TGCGCCAGCAGCGGGAGGACAGGGGGCTCCGGGGAGCTGTTTTTT.

The chain combines TRBV19 with TRBJ2-7; perhaps TRBD2 as D (5 bases). This CDR3 contains 14 residues. Germline V lookup: CDR1 LNHDA, CDR2 SQIVND (reference sequence). Trimming pared 3 bases from V and 3 bases from J, leaving 12 bases between. The CDR3 bases are TGTGCCAGTAGTATGTTCGGGGTGAACTACGAGCAGTACTTC. Its translation is CASSMFGVNYEQYF.

The rearrangement joins TRBV6-6 to TRBJ1-5; D is unresolved. Germline CDR1 is MNHNY and CDR2 is SVGAGI (reference sequence). CDR3 length equals 15 residues. Trimming pared 0 bases from V and 1 base from J, leaving 7 bases between. CDR3 sequence: CASSYSVQSNQPQHF. CDR3 nucleotides: TGTGCCAGCAGTTACTCGGTACAGAGCAATCAGCCCCAGCATTTT.

This sequence joins TRBV18 and TRBJ2-3; D is undetermined. The CDR3 length is 13 residues. Germline V gives CDR1 KGHSH, CDR2 LQKENI. With 3 bases removed from V and 0 bases from J, the gap between germline ends came to 4 bases. Written as DNA, the CDR3 is TGTGCCAGCTCACCGTCTAGCACAGATACGCAGTATTTT. Translation gives CASSPSSTDTQYF.

The chain combines TRBV10-2 with TRBJ1-1; D possibly corresponds to TRBD1 (6 bases). V lost 6 bases and J lost 4, with 12 bases in between. Germline V gives CDR1 WSHSY, CDR2 SAAADI. The CDR3 extends over 13 amino acids. The CDR3 is CASRVQGITEAFF. The CDR3 bases are TGCGCCAGCAGAGTCCAGGGGATCACTGAAGCTTTCTTT.

In its sample, this clone was seen once. The chain employs TRBV9 and TRBJ2-2; 7 nucleotides match TRBD2. Per the germline V gene, CDR1 is SGDLS and CDR2 is YYNGEE. CDR3 length: 17 amino acids. Unmatched junction bases numbered 6, after V lost 1 base and J lost 0 bases. The CDR3 DNA follows: TGTGCCAGCAGCGTACGGCTAGCGGCTACGAACACCGGGGAGCTGTTTTTT. Its protein is CASSVRLAATNTGELFF.

The genes are TRBV4-3 and TRBJ1-1; no firm D call. CDR3 length: 15 residues. Germline V gene lookup returns CDR1 LGHNA and CDR2 YSLEER. Trimming took 1 base from V and 3 from J, leaving 12 bases between them. This CDR3 reads CASSQVGVRDTEAFF. As DNA, the CDR3 is TGCGCCAGCAGCCAAGTTGGGGTGAGGGACACTGAAGCTTTCTTT.

V gene TRBV7-2 combines with J gene TRBJ1-3; no definite D call. The CDR3 loop spans 14 amino acids. Deletions cut 3 bases from V and 4 bases from J, with 10 bases between. Germline lookup yields CDR1 SGHTA and CDR2 FQGNSA. This chain's CDR3 is CASSLGGIGNTIYF. Written as DNA, the CDR3 is TGTGCCAGCAGCTTGGGAGGTATAGGAAACACCATATATTTT. Supplemented by reference TRBV7-2 and TRBJ1-3, the full variable domain reads GAGVSQSPSNKVTEKGKDVELRCDPISGHTALYWYRQSLGQGLEFLIYFQGNSAPDKSGLPSDRFSAERTGGSVSTLTIQRTQQEDSAVYLCASSLGGIGNTIYFGEGSWLTVV.

This clone was recorded only once. The rearrangement joins TRBV30 to TRBJ2-2, with D tentatively TRBD2 (5 bases). V lost 4 bases and J 4 bases, leaving 10 bases between the germline ends. Germline assignment: CDR1 GTSNPN and CDR2 SVGIG (reference sequence). The CDR3 has 13 amino acids. The DNA of the CDR3 is TGTGCCTGGATCTGGCGGGTCACCGGGGAGCTGTTTTTT. It encodes CAWIWRVTGELFF. The complete variable domain, with remaining parts taken from reference TRBV30 and TRBJ2-2, reads SQTIHQWPATLVQPVGSPLSLECTVEGTSNPNLYWYRQAAGRGLQLLFYSVGIGQISSEVPQNLSASRPQDRQFILSSKKLLLSDSGFYLCAWIWRVTGELFFGEGSRLTVL.

This chain uses TRBV24-1 with TRBJ1-1; 10 bases are a match to TRBD1. Unmatched junction bases numbered 10, after V lost 9 bases and J lost 4 bases. This CDR3 is 15 amino acids long. Germline loops: CDR1 KGHDR, CDR2 SFDVKD. Here the CDR3 reads CATPKTGGLGTEAFF. CDR3 in DNA: TGTGCCACCCCAAAGACAGGGGGCTTGGGCACTGAAGCTTTCTTT.

This sequence joins TRBV11-3 and TRBJ2-5; the match to TRBD1 covers 10 bases. This CDR3 has 14 residues. The J segment lost 3 bases and the V segment lost 5 bases, leaving 3 bases of the junction unmatched. The germline gives CDR1 SGHNT, CDR2 YENEEA. The CDR3 sequence: CASSLDRGKETQYF. The CDR3 nucleotides read TGTGCCAGCAGCCTGGACAGGGGGAAAGAGACCCAGTACTTC.

The chain has TRBV28 and TRBJ1-4; D is unresolved. Germline-derived CDR1 and CDR2 are MDHEN and SYDVKM. V gave up 5 bases and J gave up 4 bases, with 11 bases separating them. This CDR3 contains 14 residues. CDR3 bases: TGTGCCAGCAGTGGGTCTGACTATAATGAAAAACTGTTTTTT. Encoded protein: CASSGSDYNEKLFF.